This T cell receptor beta chain appears in the sequencing data of a study of CD8+ T cells in alopecia areata. Regarding the study as a whole: In patients, TCRs were shared less clearly than in mice, and HLA may possibly be involved. Sequence data from scalp samples additionally include resident alphabeta T cells of normal skin. It was lesional scalp, especially alopecia totalis/universalis, that showed higher clonality than normal scalp.

CDR1 is SGHDT, CDR2 YYEEEE, per germline. V lost 0 bases, J lost 7 bases, and 11 bases lay in between. The CDR3 has 14 residues. On this clone: The antigen remains unidentified.

RNA was isolated and reverse transcribed to cDNA, the sequencing template. Clones were read by immunoSEQ multiplex PCR, and TCRdb kept only the in-frame ones, dropping some. The sample gives around 190,000 clones, about 56% of which show up once; roughly 5.3% is in the top ten. The chain links TRBV5-6 to TRBJ1-5; weak D call: TRBD1 (6 bases). The sequence came from a human donor in good health. The specimen sequenced was CD8+ T cells sorted from blood. The DNA of the CDR3 is TGTGCCAGCAGCTTGGGACAGGTTGTCCAGCCCCAGCATTTT. Translation gives CASSLGQVVQPQHF.